Below, one T cell receptor beta chain is given with its context. Produced via immunoSEQ multiplex PCR; TCRdb's table is partial and in-frame only. The data contain 150,000 or so clones, roughly nine tenths of them singletons. These data are taken from a study of T cell responses to AZD1222 COVID-19 vaccine. The CDR3 runs to 17 residues. Trimming took 0 bases from V and 0 from J, leaving 12 bases between them. Germline CDR1 reads SGHTA; CDR2 reads FQGNSA. Sequences were derived from peripheral blood, sampled on day 0 of AZD1222 vaccination. The J gene is TRBJ1-3, the V gene TRBV7-2; D gene uncertain. This receptor was taken from an adult in good health. For the CDR3, the DNA is TGTGCCAGCAGCTTAGCCGGCGGCTCGCGCTCTGGAAACACCATATATTTT. Its translation is CASSLAGGSRSGNTIYF.